The source of this T cell receptor beta chain is a study of PD-L1 blockade in urothelial cancer. Study context: Male sex and bladder-origin urothelial cancer characterized about 90% of the roughly 30 patients. Blood samples had a median of approximately 150,000 T cells, just under 85,000 unique TCRs, and clonality roughly 0.074.

Into every PCR, synthetic TCR analog templates were spiked. TCRdb keeps only in-frame clones here, not all; method: immunoSEQ multiplex PCR. The sample lists about 45,000 clones; about 91% were seen once. Trimming removed 4 bases from V and 7 bases from J; junction bases left unmatched: 7. Germline values: CDR1 SGHTA, CDR2 FQGNSA. The length of the CDR3 is 14 residues. The chain is built from TRBV7-2 and TRBJ2-1; 7 nucleotides agree with TRBD2. Sequencing used PBMCs, obtained around atezolizumab (anti-PD-L1) treatment. The clonotype comes from a man aged 80 or over with urothelial cancer. The CDR3 region has the DNA TGTGCCAGCAGCTCCCGACTAGCCGGAAATGAGCAGTTCTTC. This translates into CASSSRLAGNEQFF.